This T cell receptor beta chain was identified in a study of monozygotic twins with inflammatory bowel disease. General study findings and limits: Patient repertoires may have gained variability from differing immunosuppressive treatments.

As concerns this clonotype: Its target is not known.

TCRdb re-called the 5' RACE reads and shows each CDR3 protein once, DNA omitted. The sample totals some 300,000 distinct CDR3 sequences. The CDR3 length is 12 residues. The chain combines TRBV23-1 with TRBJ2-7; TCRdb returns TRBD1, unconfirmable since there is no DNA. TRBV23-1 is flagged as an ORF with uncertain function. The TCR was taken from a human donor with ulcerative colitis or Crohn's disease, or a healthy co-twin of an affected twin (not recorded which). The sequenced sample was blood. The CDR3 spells CASKDREYEQYF.